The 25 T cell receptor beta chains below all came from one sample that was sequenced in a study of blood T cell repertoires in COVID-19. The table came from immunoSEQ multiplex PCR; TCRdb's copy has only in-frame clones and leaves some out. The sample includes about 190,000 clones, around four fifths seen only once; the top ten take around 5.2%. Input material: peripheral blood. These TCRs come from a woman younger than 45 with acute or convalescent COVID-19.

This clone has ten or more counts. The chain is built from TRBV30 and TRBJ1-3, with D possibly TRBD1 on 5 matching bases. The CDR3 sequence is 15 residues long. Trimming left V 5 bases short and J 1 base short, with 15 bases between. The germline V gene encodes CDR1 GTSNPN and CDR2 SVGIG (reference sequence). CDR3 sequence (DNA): TGTGCCTGGCTCCCTCTGGGGGGATCTGGAAACACCATATATTTT. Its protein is CAWLPLGGSGNTIYF.

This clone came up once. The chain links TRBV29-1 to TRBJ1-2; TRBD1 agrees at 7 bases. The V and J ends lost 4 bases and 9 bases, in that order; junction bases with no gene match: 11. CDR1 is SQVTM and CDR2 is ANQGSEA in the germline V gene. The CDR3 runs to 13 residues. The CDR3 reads CSVVGNRQGRYTF. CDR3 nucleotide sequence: TGCAGCGTTGTGGGGAACCGACAGGGCCGCTACACCTTC. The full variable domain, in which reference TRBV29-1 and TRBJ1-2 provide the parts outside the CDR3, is SAVISQKPSRDICQRGTSLTIQCQVDSQVTMMFWYRQQPGQSLTLIATANQGSEATYESGFVIDKFPISRPNLTFSTLTVSNMSPEDSSIYLCSVVGNRQGRYTFGSGTRLTVV.

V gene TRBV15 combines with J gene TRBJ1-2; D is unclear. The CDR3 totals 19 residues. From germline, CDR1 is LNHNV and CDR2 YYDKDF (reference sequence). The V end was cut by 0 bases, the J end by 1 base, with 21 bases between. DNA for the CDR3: TGTGCCACCAGCAGAGAGAAATTGACCCGTCGGGAACTTAACTATGGCTACACCTTC. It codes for CATSREKLTRRELNYGYTF.

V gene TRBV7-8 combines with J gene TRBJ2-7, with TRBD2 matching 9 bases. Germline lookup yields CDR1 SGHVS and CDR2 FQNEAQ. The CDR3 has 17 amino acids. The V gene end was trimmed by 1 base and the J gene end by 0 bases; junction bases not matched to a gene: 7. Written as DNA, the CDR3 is TGTGCCAGCAGCTTAGGGGCTAGCGGGATCAACTCCTACGAGCAGTACTTC. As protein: CASSLGASGINSYEQYF.

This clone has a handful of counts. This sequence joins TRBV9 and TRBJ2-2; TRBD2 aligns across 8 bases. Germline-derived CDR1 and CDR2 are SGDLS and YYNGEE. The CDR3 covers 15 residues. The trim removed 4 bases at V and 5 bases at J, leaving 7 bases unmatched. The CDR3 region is CASSRRAGVTGELFF. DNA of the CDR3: TGTGCCAGCAGCCGGAGAGCGGGAGTTACCGGGGAGCTGTTTTTT.

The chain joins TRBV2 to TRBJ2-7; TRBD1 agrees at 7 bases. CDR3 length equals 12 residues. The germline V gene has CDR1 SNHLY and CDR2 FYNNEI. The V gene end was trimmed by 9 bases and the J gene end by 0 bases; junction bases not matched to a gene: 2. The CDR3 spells CARRQGSYEQYF. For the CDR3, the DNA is TGTGCCAGAAGACAGGGCTCCTACGAGCAGTACTTC.

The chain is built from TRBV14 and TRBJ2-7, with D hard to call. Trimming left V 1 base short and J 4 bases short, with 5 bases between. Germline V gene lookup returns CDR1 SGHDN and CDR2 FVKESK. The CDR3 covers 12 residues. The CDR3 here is CASSQVRYEQYF. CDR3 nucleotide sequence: TGTGCCAGCAGCCAAGTGAGATACGAGCAGTACTTC.

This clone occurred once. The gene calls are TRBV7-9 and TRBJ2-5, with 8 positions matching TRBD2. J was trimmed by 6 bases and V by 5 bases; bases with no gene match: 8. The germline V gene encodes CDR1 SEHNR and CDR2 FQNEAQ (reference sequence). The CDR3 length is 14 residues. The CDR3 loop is CASSHGGARQTQYF. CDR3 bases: TGTGCCAGCAGCCACGGGGGGGCGAGGCAGACCCAGTACTTC.

In DNA, the CDR3 is TGTGCCACCAGCAGCCATGGGACAGGGGATGATGGCTACACCTTC. This codes for CATSSHGTGDDGYTF. The chain joins TRBV15 to TRBJ1-2; 10 positions match TRBD1. The length of the CDR3 is 15 residues. The germline gives CDR1 LNHNV, CDR2 YYDKDF (reference sequence). With 3 bases clipped from V and 6 bases from J, the junction kept 7 bases outside the gene matches.

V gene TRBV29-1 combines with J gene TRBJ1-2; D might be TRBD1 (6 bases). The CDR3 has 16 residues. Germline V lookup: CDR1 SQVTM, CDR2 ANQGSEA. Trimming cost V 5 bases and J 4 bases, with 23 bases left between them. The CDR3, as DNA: TGCAGCGTTCCATCCATGGGGGCAGGGAGCGCCTATGGCTACACCTTC. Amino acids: CSVPSMGAGSAYGYTF. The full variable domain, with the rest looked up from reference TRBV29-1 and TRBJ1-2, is SAVISQKPSRDICQRGTSLTIQCQVDSQVTMMFWYRQQPGQSLTLIATANQGSEATYESGFVIDKFPISRPNLTFSTLTVSNMSPEDSSIYLCSVPSMGAGSAYGYTFGSGTRLTVV.

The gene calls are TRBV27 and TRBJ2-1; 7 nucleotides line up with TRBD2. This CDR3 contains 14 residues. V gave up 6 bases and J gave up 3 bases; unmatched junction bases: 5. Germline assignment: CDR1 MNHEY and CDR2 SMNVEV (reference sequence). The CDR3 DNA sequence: TGTGCCAGCAGCCGACTAGCCTTCTACAATGAGCAGTTCTTC. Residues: CASSRLAFYNEQFF.

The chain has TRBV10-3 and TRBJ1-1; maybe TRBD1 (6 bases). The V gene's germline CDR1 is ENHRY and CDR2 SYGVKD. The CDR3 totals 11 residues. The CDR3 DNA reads TGTGCTACGGAGGGGGGGACTGAAGCTTTCTTT. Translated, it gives CATEGGTEAFF.

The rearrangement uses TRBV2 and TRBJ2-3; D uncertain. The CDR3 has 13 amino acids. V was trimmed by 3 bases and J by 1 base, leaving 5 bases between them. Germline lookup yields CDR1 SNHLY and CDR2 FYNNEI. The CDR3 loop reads CASSDVGTDTQYF. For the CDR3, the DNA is TGTGCCAGCAGTGATGTAGGCACAGATACGCAGTATTTT.

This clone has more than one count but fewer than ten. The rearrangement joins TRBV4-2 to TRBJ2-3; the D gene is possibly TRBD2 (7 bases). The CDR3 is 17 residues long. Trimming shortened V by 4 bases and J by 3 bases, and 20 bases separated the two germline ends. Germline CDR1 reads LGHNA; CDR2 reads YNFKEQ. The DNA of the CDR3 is TGTGCCAGCAGCCTTGACGGAGGGGGGGGCGGGACAGATACGCAGTATTTT. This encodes CASSLDGGGGGTDTQYF.

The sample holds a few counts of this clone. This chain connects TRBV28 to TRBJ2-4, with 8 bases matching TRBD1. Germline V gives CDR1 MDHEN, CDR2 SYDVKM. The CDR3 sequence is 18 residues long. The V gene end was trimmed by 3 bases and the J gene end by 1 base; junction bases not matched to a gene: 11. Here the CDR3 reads CASSLVRQGILAKNIQYF. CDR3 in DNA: TGTGCCAGCAGTTTGGTAAGACAGGGGATTCTGGCCAAAAACATTCAGTACTTC.

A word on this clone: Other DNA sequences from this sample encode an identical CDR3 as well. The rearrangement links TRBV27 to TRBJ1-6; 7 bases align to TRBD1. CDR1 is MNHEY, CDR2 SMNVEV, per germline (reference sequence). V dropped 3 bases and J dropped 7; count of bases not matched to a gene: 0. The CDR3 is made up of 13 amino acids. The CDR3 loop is CASSFRGNSPLHF. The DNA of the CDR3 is TGTGCCAGCAGTTTCAGGGGGAATTCACCCCTCCACTTT.

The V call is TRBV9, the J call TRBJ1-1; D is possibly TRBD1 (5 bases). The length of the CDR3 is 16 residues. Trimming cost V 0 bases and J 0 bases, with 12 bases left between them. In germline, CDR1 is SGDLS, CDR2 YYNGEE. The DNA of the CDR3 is TGTGCCAGCAGCGTAGTACATCGACAGTTGAACACTGAAGCTTTCTTT. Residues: CASSVVHRQLNTEAFF.

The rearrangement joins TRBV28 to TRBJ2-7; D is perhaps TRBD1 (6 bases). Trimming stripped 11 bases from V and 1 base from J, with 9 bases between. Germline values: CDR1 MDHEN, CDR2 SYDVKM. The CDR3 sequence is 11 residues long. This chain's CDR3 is CAGGTSYEQYF. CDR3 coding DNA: TGTGCCGGGGGCACGTCCTACGAGCAGTACTTC.

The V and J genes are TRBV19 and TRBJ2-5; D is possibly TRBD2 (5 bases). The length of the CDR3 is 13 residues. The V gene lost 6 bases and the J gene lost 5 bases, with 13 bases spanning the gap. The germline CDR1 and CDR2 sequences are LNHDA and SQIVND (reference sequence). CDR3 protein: CASSVLVAETQYF. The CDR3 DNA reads TGTGCCAGTAGCGTACTAGTTGCGGAGACCCAGTACTTC.

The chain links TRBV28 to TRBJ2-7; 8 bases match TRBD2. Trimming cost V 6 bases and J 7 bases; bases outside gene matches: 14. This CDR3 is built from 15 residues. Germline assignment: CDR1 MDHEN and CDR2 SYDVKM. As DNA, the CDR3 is TGTGCCAGCAGAGCCGGTTCGGGGACTAGTTGGGAGCAGTACTTC. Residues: CASRAGSGTSWEQYF. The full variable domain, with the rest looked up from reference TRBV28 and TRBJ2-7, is DVKVTQSSRYLVKRTGEKVFLECVQDMDHENMFWYRQDPGLGLRLIYFSYDVKMKEKGDIPEGYSVSREKKERFSLILESASTNQTSMYLCASRAGSGTSWEQYFGPGTRLTVT.

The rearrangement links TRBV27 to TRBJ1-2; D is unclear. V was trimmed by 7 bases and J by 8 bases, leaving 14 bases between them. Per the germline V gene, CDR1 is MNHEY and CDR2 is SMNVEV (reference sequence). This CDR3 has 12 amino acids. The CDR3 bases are TGTGCCAGCAAGACGGCAGGCCGGGGCTACACCTTC. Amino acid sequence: CASKTAGRGYTF.

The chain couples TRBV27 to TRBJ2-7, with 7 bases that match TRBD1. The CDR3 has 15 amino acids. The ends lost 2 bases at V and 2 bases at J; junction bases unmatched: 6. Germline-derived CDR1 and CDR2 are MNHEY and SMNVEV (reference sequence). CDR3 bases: TGTGCCAGCAGTTTAGTAGGGACAGCGACCTACGAGCAGTACTTC. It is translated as CASSLVGTATYEQYF.

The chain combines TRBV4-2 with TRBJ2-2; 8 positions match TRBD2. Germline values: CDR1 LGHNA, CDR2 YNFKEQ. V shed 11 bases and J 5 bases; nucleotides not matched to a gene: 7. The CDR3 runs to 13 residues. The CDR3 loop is CAALSSGTGELFF. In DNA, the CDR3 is TGTGCCGCCCTCTCTAGCGGGACCGGGGAGCTGTTTTTT.

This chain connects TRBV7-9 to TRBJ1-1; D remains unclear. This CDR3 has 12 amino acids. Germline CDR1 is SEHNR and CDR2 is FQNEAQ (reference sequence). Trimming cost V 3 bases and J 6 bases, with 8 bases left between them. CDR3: CASSFTKSEAFF. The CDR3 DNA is TGTGCCAGCAGCTTTACTAAGTCTGAAGCTTTCTTT.

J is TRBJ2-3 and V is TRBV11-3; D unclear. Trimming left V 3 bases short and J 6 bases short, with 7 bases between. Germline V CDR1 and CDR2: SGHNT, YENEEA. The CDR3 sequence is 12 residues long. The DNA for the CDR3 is TGTGCCAGCAGCTTCTCTAGGGATACGCAGTATTTT. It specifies CASSFSRDTQYF.